This T cell receptor (beta chain) was profiled in a study of human T cells and chemical hapten exposure. Turning to the study itself: Patch tests delivered 0.01% DPC to the upper back and were evaluated at 6 days. Notes on the study in general: Compared with pre-sensitization or healthy control sets, expanded TCRs clustered more.

Concerning this clonotype: Antigen specificity is unknown.

This sample's time point: patch test 3, about 24 weeks after DPC sensitization. The treatment here: therapeutic diphenylcyclopropenone sensitization with weekly scalp DPC. The donor pool consisted of alopecia patients aged 18 to 70 years, considered suitable for DPC. TCRdb reprocessed the RACE reads with MiXCR, giving one entry per CDR3 protein. Of approximately 80,000 distinct CDR3 sequences in the sample, 10% to 15% were seen once. This CDR3 region has 16 residues. Germline V lookup: CDR1 SGHRS, CDR2 YFSETQ. J was trimmed by 4 bases and V by 2 bases; bases with no gene match: 6. The receptor comes from a woman in her fifties or sixties with alopecia areata. Some clones in this sample may be carry-over from other donors' samples. The specimen comprised whole blood, sampled in connection with sensitization to the hapten diphenylcyclopropenone (DPC). The chain links TRBV5-1 to TRBJ2-7; TRBD2 matches 13 bases. For the CDR3, the DNA is TGCGCCAGCAGCTTTAGTCCGGGACTAGCGGGATACGAGCAGTACTTC. Its translation: CASSFSPGLAGYEQYF.